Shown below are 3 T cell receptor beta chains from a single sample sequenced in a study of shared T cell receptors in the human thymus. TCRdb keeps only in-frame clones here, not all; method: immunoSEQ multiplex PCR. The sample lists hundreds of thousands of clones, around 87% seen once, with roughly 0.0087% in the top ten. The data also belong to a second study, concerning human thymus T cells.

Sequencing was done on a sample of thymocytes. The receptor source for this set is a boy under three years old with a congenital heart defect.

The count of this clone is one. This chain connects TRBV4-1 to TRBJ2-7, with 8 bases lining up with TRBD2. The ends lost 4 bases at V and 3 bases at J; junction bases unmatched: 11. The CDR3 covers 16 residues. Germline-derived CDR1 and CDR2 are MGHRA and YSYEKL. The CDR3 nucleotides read TGCGCCAGCAGCCCCATTGGTCGGGAGGGGATCTACGAGCAGTACTTC. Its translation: CASSPIGREGIYEQYF.

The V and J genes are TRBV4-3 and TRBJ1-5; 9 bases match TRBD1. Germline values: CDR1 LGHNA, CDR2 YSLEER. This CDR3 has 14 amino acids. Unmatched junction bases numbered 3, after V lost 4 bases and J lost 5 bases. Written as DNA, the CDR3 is TGCGCCAGCAGCCGGGGACAGGGAGATCAGCCCCAGCATTTT. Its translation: CASSRGQGDQPQHF.

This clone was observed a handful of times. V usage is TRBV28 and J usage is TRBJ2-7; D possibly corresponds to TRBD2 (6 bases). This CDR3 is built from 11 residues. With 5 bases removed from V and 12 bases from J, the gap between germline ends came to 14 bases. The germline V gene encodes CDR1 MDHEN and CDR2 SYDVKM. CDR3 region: CASSHGTPGYF. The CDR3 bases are TGTGCCAGCAGTCACGGGACTCCCGGGTACTTC.